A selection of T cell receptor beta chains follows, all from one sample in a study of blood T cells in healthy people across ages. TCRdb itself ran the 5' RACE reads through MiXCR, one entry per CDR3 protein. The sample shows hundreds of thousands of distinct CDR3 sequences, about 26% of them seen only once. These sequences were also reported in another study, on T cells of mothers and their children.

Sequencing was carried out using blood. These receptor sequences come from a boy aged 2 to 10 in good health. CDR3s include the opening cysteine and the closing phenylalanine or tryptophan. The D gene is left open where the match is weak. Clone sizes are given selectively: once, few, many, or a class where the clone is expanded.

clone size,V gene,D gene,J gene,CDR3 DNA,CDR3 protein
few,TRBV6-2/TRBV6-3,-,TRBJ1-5,TGTGCCAGCAGCCTGCGGGAACGGAGCAATCAGCCCCAGCATTTT,CASSLRERSNQPQHF
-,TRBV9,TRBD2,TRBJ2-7,TGTGCCAGCAGCGTGCTCTCTAGCGGCTCTGAGCAGTACTTC,CASSVLSSGSEQYF
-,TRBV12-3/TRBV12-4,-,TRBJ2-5,TGTGCCAGCAGCCCCAGGGGGGGAGGGACCCAGTACTTC,CASSPRGGGTQYF
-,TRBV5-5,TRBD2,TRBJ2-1,TGTGCCAGCAGCTACGGGGGGGATTACAATGAGCAGTTCTTC,CASSYGGDYNEQFF
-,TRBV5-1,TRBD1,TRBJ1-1,TGCGCCAGCAGCTTGAGGGACAGGATGACGGACACTGAAGCTTTCTTT,CASSLRDRMTDTEAFF
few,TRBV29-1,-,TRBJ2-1,TGCAGCGTTGTACCCAGGCGGAACAATGAGCAGTTCTTC,CSVVPRRNNEQFF
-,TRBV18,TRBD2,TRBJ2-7,TGTGCCAGCTCACCACGGCTAGCGGGGGGCCCTTACGAGCAGTACTTC,CASSPRLAGGPYEQYF
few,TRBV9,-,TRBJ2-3,TGTGCCAGCAGCGTAGAACGGGAGTGGAGTAGGGATACGCAGTATTTT,CASSVEREWSRDTQYF
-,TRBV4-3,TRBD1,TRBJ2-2,TGCGCCAGCAGCCAAGCTTCTTTCCCGACAGGGTATTTGGCCGGGGAGCTGTTTTTT,CASSQASFPTGYLAGELFF
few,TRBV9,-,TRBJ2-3,TGTGCCAGCAGCGACGGGACTACAGATACGCAGTATTTT,CASSDGTTDTQYF
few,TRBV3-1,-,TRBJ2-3,TGTGCCAGCAGCCAAGATTCCGGGCTCCTGACAGATACGCAGTATTTT,CASSQDSGLLTDTQYF
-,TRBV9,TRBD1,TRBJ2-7,TGTGCCAGCAGCGTAGGGACAGGGTTGGGCTACGAGCAGTACTTC,CASSVGTGLGYEQYF
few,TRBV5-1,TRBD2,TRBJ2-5,TGCGCCAGCAGCCCTACCTACGGACTAGCGGGGGGGCGCGAGGAAGAGACCCAGTACTTC,CASSPTYGLAGGREEETQYF
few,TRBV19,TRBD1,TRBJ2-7,TGTGCCAGTAGTACCGGCAGGGGGCCTGAGCAGTACTTC,CASSTGRGPEQYF
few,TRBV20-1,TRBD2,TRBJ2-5,TGCAGTGCCTCGACTAGCGGGTGGCAAGAGACCCAGTACTTC,CSASTSGWQETQYF
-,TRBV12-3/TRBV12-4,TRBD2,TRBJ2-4,TGTGCCAGCAGTTTAGAGACTAGCGGGAGGGGGGAAAACATTCAGTACTTC,CASSLETSGRGENIQYF
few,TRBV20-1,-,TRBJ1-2,TGCAGTGCCAGACTTGGGACTAACTATGGCTACACCTTC,CSARLGTNYGYTF
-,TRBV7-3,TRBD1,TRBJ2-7,TGTGCCAGCAGCCCCCAGGGGGCGAACTCCTACGAGCAGTACTTC,CASSPQGANSYEQYF
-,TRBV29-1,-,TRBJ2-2,TGCAGCGTTGGGGCGGCCTTAAATCGGGCCGGGGAGCTGTTTTTT,CSVGAALNRAGELFF
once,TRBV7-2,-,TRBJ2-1,TGTGCCAGCAGCTTAGGTCGGGGCGAGCAGTTCTTC,CASSLGRGEQFF
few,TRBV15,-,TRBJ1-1,TGTGCCACCAGCAGAGAACGGGGGCCGGGGACTGAAGCTTTCTTT,CATSRERGPGTEAFF
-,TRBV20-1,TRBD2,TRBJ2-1,TGCAGTGCTAGAGAGGGTACTAGCGTCTACAATGAGCAGTTCTTC,CSAREGTSVYNEQFF
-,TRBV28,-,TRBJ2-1,TGTGCCAGCAGTTTTCCGTTCTACAATGAGCAGTTCTTC,CASSFPFYNEQFF
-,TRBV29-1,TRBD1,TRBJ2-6,TGCAGCGTTGAAACCAGGGGGCTTTCTGGGGCCAACGTCCTGACTTTC,CSVETRGLSGANVLTF
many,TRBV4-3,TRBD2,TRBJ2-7,TGCGCCAGCAGCCAAGAACCCCCCGCTAGCGGGAGTTACGAGCAGTACTTC,CASSQEPPASGSYEQYF
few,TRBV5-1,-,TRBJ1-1,TGCGCCAGCAGCCCAACCTCGACAGGGAACACTGAAGCTTTCTTT,CASSPTSTGNTEAFF
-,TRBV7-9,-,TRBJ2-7,TGTGCCAGCAGCCCGCTCCTTAAGGGAGCTACATACGAGCAGTACTTC,CASSPLLKGATYEQYF
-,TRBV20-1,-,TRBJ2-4,TGCAGTGCTAGAGGAGGGCTAGTGGGAGTACTAGCCAAAAACATTCAGTACTTC,CSARGGLVGVLAKNIQYF
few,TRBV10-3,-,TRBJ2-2,TGTGCCATCAGTTGCGGCACCGGGGAGCTGTTTTTT,CAISCGTGELFF
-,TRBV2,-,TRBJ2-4,TGTGCCAGCAGTGTCCCTCGAGGGGCCAAAAACATTCAGTACTTC,CASSVPRGAKNIQYF
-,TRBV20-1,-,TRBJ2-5,TGCAGTGCTCCGGAGGGGGGGGCGGGAGAGACCCAGTACTTC,CSAPEGGAGETQYF
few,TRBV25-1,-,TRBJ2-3,TGTGCCAGCAGTGAATCGGCGGTCAGGGTCACAGATACGCAGTATTTT,CASSESAVRVTDTQYF
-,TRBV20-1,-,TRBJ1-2,TGCAGTGCCAAACCATGGGACTCAGCGCCGGGGTATGGCTACACCTTC,CSAKPWDSAPGYGYTF
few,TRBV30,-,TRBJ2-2,TGTGCCTGGAGTGTAGTGGGGGCACCACTAAACACCGGGGAGCTGTTTTTT,CAWSVVGAPLNTGELFF
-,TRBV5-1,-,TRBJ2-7,TGCGCCAGCAGCTTGTCAAAGGGGAGCTCCTACGAGCAGTACTTC,CASSLSKGSSYEQYF
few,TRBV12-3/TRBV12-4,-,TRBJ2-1,TGTGCCAGCAGTTTAGCCGGGACCTTAAACTCCAATGAACAGTTCTTC,CASSLAGTLNSNEQFF
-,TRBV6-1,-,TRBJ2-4,TGTGCCAGCAGCCCAGTCGTATGGGGGCGAGGAAACATTCAGTACTTC,CASSPVVWGRGNIQYF
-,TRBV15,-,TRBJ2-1,TGTGCCACCAGTCACAATGAGCAGTTCTTC,CATSHNEQFF
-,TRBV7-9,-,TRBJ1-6,TGTGCCAGCAGCCCCCCGGTAGTGCCCCTCCACTTT,CASSPPVVPLHF
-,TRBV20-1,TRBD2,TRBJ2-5,TGCAGCCCCGGGGGGTTTCAAGAGACCCAGTACTTC,CSPGGFQETQYF
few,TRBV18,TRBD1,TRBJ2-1,TGTGCCAGCTCACCAAGTGGGACAGGCTACAATGAGCAGTTCTTC,CASSPSGTGYNEQFF
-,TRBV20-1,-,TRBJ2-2,TGCAGTGCTAGAGTGCACACCGGGGAGCTGTTTTTT,CSARVHTGELFF
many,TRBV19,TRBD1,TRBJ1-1,TGTGCCAGCAGTCCGGGACAGGGGGCGACTGAAGCTTTCTTT,CASSPGQGATEAFF
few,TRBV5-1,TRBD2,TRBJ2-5,TGCGCCAGCAGCTTGGGTCTAGCGGACCCTCAAGAGACCCAGTACTTC,CASSLGLADPQETQYF
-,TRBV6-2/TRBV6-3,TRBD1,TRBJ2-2,TGTGCCAGCAGTTTGAGGGGGCGCCGCACCGGGGAGCTGTTTTTT,CASSLRGRRTGELFF
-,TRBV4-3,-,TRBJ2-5,TGCGCCAGCAGCCAAGACAGGGCTAGAGAGACCCAGTACTTC,CASSQDRARETQYF
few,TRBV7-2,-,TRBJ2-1,TGTGCCAGCAGCTTCTCGTTTAGCTCCTACAATGAGCAGTTCTTC,CASSFSFSSYNEQFF
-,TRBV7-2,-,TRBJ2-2,TGTGCCAGCAGCCAGGCCGGGTGGGGGGACAGGAACACCGGGGAGCTGTTTTTT,CASSQAGWGDRNTGELFF
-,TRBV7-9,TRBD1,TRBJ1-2,TGTGCCAGCAGTAAAGGACAGGGCAACTATGGCTACACCTTC,CASSKGQGNYGYTF
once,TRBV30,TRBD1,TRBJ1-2,TGTGCCTGGAGTGTACTGAGACAGGGCCGCCTATTCTTC,CAWSVLRQGRLFF